This TCR beta chain came from a study of cytomegalovirus exposure and HLA in healthy donors. PCR used 60 Vbeta primers and 13 Jbeta primers. Some clones are missing from TCRdb's copy, which holds only in-frame ones; the method was immunoSEQ multiplex PCR. This table has about 190,000 clones, 79% appearing once. V trimming: 4 bases; J trimming: 5 bases; junction bases outside the gene matches: 7. The germline gives CDR1 SNHLY, CDR2 FYNNEI. The CDR3 has 15 amino acids. This TCR was sampled from a woman in her 50s in good health and CMV-seronegative. Material: PBMCs. The V and J genes are TRBV2 and TRBJ2-1; 8 bases fit TRBD1. CDR3 DNA sequence: TGTGCCAGCAGTGGGAGACAGGGGAATCACAATGAGCAGTTCTTC. Amino acids: CASSGRQGNHNEQFF.